The 7 T cell receptor beta chains below come from one sample, sequenced in a study of T cell responses to AZD1222 COVID-19 vaccine. Profiled with immunoSEQ multiplex PCR; TCRdb holds only in-frame clones, not every one. The sample includes roughly 130,000 clones, around 90% of them seen just once. This specimen was peripheral blood, taken on day 0 of AZD1222 vaccination. These receptors were taken from an adult in good health.

V is TRBV30 and J is TRBJ1-6; D uncertain. Trimming took off 2 bases at V and 13 bases at J, with 9 bases between the two ends. The germline V gene encodes CDR1 GTSNPN and CDR2 SVGIG (reference sequence). This CDR3 is 11 amino acids long. CDR3 sequence: CAWSTKDPLHF. The CDR3 nucleotides are TGTGCCTGGAGTACCAAGGACCCCCTCCACTTT.

V gene TRBV2 combines with J gene TRBJ2-7, with 8 bases that match TRBD2. CDR1 SNHLY and CDR2 FYNNEI come from the germline V gene. Trimming removed 4 bases from V and 4 bases from J; junction bases left unmatched: 12. CDR3 length: 16 amino acids. The CDR3 sequence is CASSGVSESGSYEQYF. The CDR3 DNA reads as TGTGCCAGCAGTGGGGTCAGTGAAAGCGGGAGTTACGAGCAGTACTTC. Full variable domain (rest looked up from reference TRBV2 and TRBJ2-7): EPEVTQTPSHQVTQMGQEVILRCVPISNHLYFYWYRQILGQKVEFLVSFYNNEISEKSEIFDDQFSVERPDGSNFTLKIRSTKLEDSAMYFCASSGVSESGSYEQYFGPGTRLTVT.

The chain has TRBV5-5 and TRBJ1-1; D may be TRBD1 (5 bases). V shed 5 bases and J shed 3 bases, with 20 bases lying between them. Per the germline V gene, CDR1 is SGHKS and CDR2 is YYEKEE (reference sequence). CDR3 length equals 16 residues. The CDR3 DNA follows: TGTGCCAGCAGGCCTTCACTTATTGGGGCACACACTGAAGCTTTCTTT. Encoded protein: CASRPSLIGAHTEAFF. The entire variable domain, with the rest obtained from reference TRBV5-5 and TRBJ1-1, is as follows: DAGVTQSPTHLIKTRGQQVTLRCSPISGHKSVSWYQQVLGQGPQFIFQYYEKEERGRGNFPDRFSARQFPNYSSELNVNALLLGDSALYLCASRPSLIGAHTEAFFGQGTRLTVV.

The sample holds a few counts of this clone. The same CDR3 is also encoded by other DNA sequences in this sample. This chain joins TRBV7-2 and TRBJ2-1; D may be TRBD1 (7 bases). This CDR3 contains 15 residues. V was trimmed by 1 base and J by 7 bases, leaving 14 bases between them. Looked up from germline, CDR1 is SGHTA and CDR2 is FQGNSA. For the CDR3, the DNA is TGTGCCAGCAGCTTAGTGCAGGGGGGTCGTAATGAGCAGTTCTTC. Its translation is CASSLVQGGRNEQFF.

V and J are TRBV7-6 and TRBJ2-7, with 9 bases fitting TRBD1. The CDR3 has 15 amino acids. Germline values: CDR1 SGHVS, CDR2 FNYEAQ. V lost 5 bases to trimming and J lost 1 base; unmatched junction nucleotides: 6. The CDR3 reads CASSKGQGESYEQYF. The DNA for the CDR3 is TGTGCCAGCAGCAAGGGACAGGGAGAATCCTACGAGCAGTACTTC.

The chain couples TRBV6-5 to TRBJ1-2; 8 bases fit TRBD1. CDR3 length: 13 residues. Germline V gives CDR1 MNHEY, CDR2 SVGAGI. Germline trimming cut 6 bases from V and 7 bases from J; bases unmatched to any gene: 7. As DNA, the CDR3 is TGTGCCAGCAGATTTGGACAGGGAAGTGGCTACACCTTC. Translating gives CASRFGQGSGYTF.

This rearrangement joins TRBV2 to TRBJ1-6, with unresolved D. Trimming left V 8 bases short and J 8 bases short, with 10 bases between. Germline V gene data show CDR1 as SNHLY and CDR2 as FYNNEI. CDR3 size: 12 residues. CDR3 nucleotide sequence: TGTGCCAGCGGGGTCGGAGATTCACCCCTCCACTTT. Amino acid sequence: CASGVGDSPLHF. The whole variable domain, filled in from reference TRBV2 and TRBJ1-6, reads EPEVTQTPSHQVTQMGQEVILRCVPISNHLYFYWYRQILGQKVEFLVSFYNNEISEKSEIFDDQFSVERPDGSNFTLKIRSTKLEDSAMYFCASGVGDSPLHFGNGTRLTVT.